The following is a T cell receptor (beta chain) sequence with its context. Its antigen is as yet unknown. This specimen belongs to a study of Graves' ophthalmopathy and Graves' hyperthyroidism. V was shortened by 5 bases and J by 5 bases, with 15 bases between the two germline ends. The germline V gene encodes CDR1 SEHNR and CDR2 FQNEAQ (reference sequence). The CDR3 spans 14 residues. The study excluded patients with other autoimmune diseases, uncontrolled infections, pregnancy or lactation. The diagnosis was founded upon clinical symptoms, serum thyroxine, TRAb, thyroid ultrasound and orbital computed tomography. RNA transcripts were the source from which TCR beta CDR3 regions were amplified. First-round RT-PCR relied on HTBI primers, and a second-round multiplex PCR came next. TCRdb analysed the multiplex PCR reads with MiXCR anew, one entry per CDR3 protein. The sample gives around 1.1 million distinct CDR3 sequences, about 40% of which show up once; 11% is in the top ten.

Study-level points and caveats: Using a 13-signature model, the authors split ophthalmopathy from stable hyperthyroidism, with 87.88% sensitivity and 80% to 84% specificity.

The V call is TRBV7-9, the J call TRBJ2-5; D tentatively reads TRBD1 or TRBD2 (5 bases each). The specimen was peripheral blood or thyroid tissue (not recorded which). The receptor was isolated from an adult man with Graves' hyperthyroidism. The CDR3 DNA is TGTGCCAGCAGCCTACGGGGCAGACACGAGACCCAGTACTTC. It is translated as CASSLRGRHETQYF. The whole variable domain, remainder taken from reference TRBV7-9 and TRBJ2-5, is DTGVSQNPRHKITKRGQNVTFRCDPISEHNRLYWYRQTLGQGPEFLTYFQNEAQLEKSRLLSDRFSAERPKGSFSTLEIQRTEQGDSAMYLCASSLRGRHETQYFGPGTRLLVL.